The 27 T cell receptor beta chains listed next were all sequenced from one sample in a study of identical twins. TCRdb re-called the 5' RACE reads through MiXCR, storing one row per CDR3 protein. This sample has hundreds of thousands of distinct CDR3 sequences, with roughly 7% found just once. In addition, the sample was reused for a study of yellow fever vaccine responses in identical twins.

The sequenced material came from memory (CD45RO+) T cells sorted from blood. These receptor sequences come from a woman aged 18-30 years in good health.

This chain connects TRBV6-5 to TRBJ2-1; 15 nucleotides agree with TRBD2. The V segment lost 0 bases and the J segment 3 bases; nucleotides outside the gene matches: 6. CDR1 is MNHEY and CDR2 is SVGAGI in the germline V gene. The CDR3 sequence is 19 residues long. Here the CDR3 DNA reads TGTGCCAGCAGTTACTCCTGGACTAGCGGGAGGGCCAACTACAATGAGCAGTTCTTC. As protein: CASSYSWTSGRANYNEQFF.

This clonotype was detected many times. The junction shows a germline mismatch at one end, possibly a read error. The rearrangement uses TRBV5-1 and TRBJ2-7; 15 bases align to TRBD2. The CDR3 consists of 15 residues. From germline, CDR1 is SGHRS and CDR2 YFSETQ. In DNA form, the CDR3 reads TGCGCCAGCAGCTTGGACGGGACTAGCGGGAGGTTGTGGGACTTC. Protein: CASSLDGTSGRLWDF.

There are many counts of this clonotype. The chain links TRBV5-1 to TRBJ1-1; 7 positions agree with TRBD1. The junction had 1 base not matched to a gene; V was cut back by 0 bases and J by 8 bases. The germline V gene has CDR1 SGHRS and CDR2 YFSETQ. The length of the CDR3 is 12 residues. The CDR3 loop is CASSLAGQEAFF. CDR3 sequence (DNA): TGCGCCAGCAGCTTGGCGGGACAGGAAGCTTTCTTT.

This clonotype showed up many times. This rearrangement joins TRBV5-1 to TRBJ1-5, with D unclear. The V gene's germline CDR1 is SGHRS and CDR2 YFSETQ. The CDR3 sequence is 13 residues long. V gave up 5 bases and J gave up 3 bases, with 9 bases separating them. CDR3 coding DNA: TGCGCCAGCAGTTCTGGGATCAATCAGCCCCAGCATTTT. This sequence encodes CASSSGINQPQHF.

This clonotype has more than one count but fewer than ten. The CDR3 spells CASSLTGGYQPQHF. The CDR3 nucleotides read TGTGCCAGCAGTTTAACCGGCGGCTATCAGCCCCAGCATTTT. V is TRBV28 and J is TRBJ1-5; the D is unclear. CDR1 is MDHEN and CDR2 is SYDVKM in the germline V gene. This CDR3 spans 14 amino acids. V was cut by 2 bases and J by 5 bases, with 10 bases left in between.

V is TRBV11-1 and J is TRBJ2-6, with TRBD2 as a possible D gene (6 bases). The germline V and J ends were trimmed by 1 base and 4 bases, with 17 bases remaining between them. This CDR3 contains 18 residues. Germline V gene data show CDR1 as SGHAT and CDR2 as FQDESV (reference sequence). The CDR3 loop is CASSLGRGAPTGANVLTF. The CDR3 DNA follows: TGTGCCAGCAGCTTAGGGAGGGGCGCTCCGACGGGGGCCAACGTCCTGACTTTC. Variable domain in full (rest from reference TRBV11-1 and TRBJ2-6): EAEVAQSPRYKITEKSQAVAFWCDPISGHATLYWYRQILGQGPELLVQFQDESVVDDSQLPKDRFSAERLKGVDSTLKIQPAELGDSAMYLCASSLGRGAPTGANVLTFGAGSRLTVL.

This clonotype was seen repeatedly, ten times or more. The chain couples TRBV7-8 to TRBJ2-5; TRBD1 matches 7 bases. The germline gives CDR1 SGHVS, CDR2 FQNEAQ. V was clipped by 4 bases and J by 2 bases; unmatched bases: 4. The CDR3 is 14 residues long. The CDR3 is CASSSMTGQETQYF. The CDR3 DNA is TGTGCCAGCAGCTCTATGACAGGGCAAGAGACCCAGTACTTC.

V and J are TRBV20-1 and TRBJ2-4; D is unclear. The germline V gene encodes CDR1 DFQATT and CDR2 SNEGSKA (reference sequence). This CDR3 spans 15 amino acids. V dropped 4 bases and J dropped 0 bases, with 13 bases sitting between them. This CDR3 is CSATRPFLAKNIQYF. The CDR3 DNA reads TGCAGTGCTACCCGTCCGTTTTTAGCCAAAAACATTCAGTACTTC.

The chain joins TRBV2 to TRBJ2-3, with D possibly being TRBD1 (6 bases). The length of the CDR3 is 14 residues. Germline V gene data show CDR1 as SNHLY and CDR2 as FYNNEI. Trimming removed 5 bases at V and 5 bases at J, with 14 bases between. The CDR3 loop is CASSLQGRGDTQYF. The DNA of the CDR3 is TGTGCCAGCAGTTTACAGGGTAGAGGAGATACGCAGTATTTT.

A few counts support this clonotype. This chain joins TRBV5-6 and TRBJ1-5; 7 bases fit TRBD1. V gave up 0 bases and J gave up 4 bases; unmatched junction bases: 7. The CDR3 is made up of 16 amino acids. Germline CDR1 and CDR2: SGHDT and YYEEEE. CDR3 sequence: CASSLGGGGGNQPQHF. CDR3 DNA: TGTGCCAGCAGCTTGGGTGGAGGGGGCGGTAATCAGCCCCAGCATTTT.

The rearrangement joins TRBV2 to TRBJ1-2; 7 bases agree with TRBD1. With 7 bases clipped from V and 1 base from J, the junction kept 3 bases outside the gene matches. The CDR3 spans 13 residues. The germline V gene encodes CDR1 SNHLY and CDR2 FYNNEI. CDR3 DNA: TGTGCCAGCAATGACAGGGATAACTATGGCTACACCTTC. Its protein is CASNDRDNYGYTF.

This sequence joins TRBV5-1 and TRBJ2-1; 10 bases align to TRBD2. CDR3 length: 15 amino acids. Trimming at V came to 0 bases and at J to 7 bases, leaving 4 bases not matched to a gene. Germline V lookup: CDR1 SGHRS, CDR2 YFSETQ. CDR3 region: CASSLVLAGVNEQFF. The CDR3 nucleotides read TGCGCCAGCAGCTTGGTCCTAGCGGGAGTTAATGAGCAGTTCTTC.

This clonotype was observed many times. The chain combines TRBV4-1 with TRBJ1-1; the D gene is possibly TRBD1 (6 bases). The CDR3 has 15 amino acids. V lost 1 base and J 1 base, leaving 10 bases between the germline ends. The germline V gene encodes CDR1 MGHRA and CDR2 YSYEKL. DNA for the CDR3: TGCGCCAGCAGCCAAGGACAACAGGGGAACACTGAAGCTTTCTTT. Amino acids: CASSQGQQGNTEAFF.

This clonotype has at least ten counts. The chain couples TRBV29-1 to TRBJ1-5; the D gene is possibly TRBD1 (6 bases). The germline V gene encodes CDR1 SQVTM and CDR2 ANQGSEA. The CDR3 is 13 residues long. Trimming left V 6 bases short and J 6 bases short, with 15 bases between. The CDR3 bases are TGCAGCGTAGGGGGACTGGGGGGTCAGCCCCAGCATTTT. Translating gives CSVGGLGGQPQHF.

The rearrangement joins TRBV10-3 to TRBJ1-1; D not certain. The CDR3 is made up of 14 amino acids. The V and J ends lost 7 bases and 0 bases respectively, with 12 bases between them. The germline gives CDR1 ENHRY, CDR2 SYGVKD. The CDR3 here is CAITATEMNTEAFF. CDR3 bases: TGTGCCATCACCGCGACCGAAATGAACACTGAAGCTTTCTTT.

The chain links TRBV24-1 to TRBJ2-3; D is unclear. The V gene's germline CDR1 is KGHDR and CDR2 SFDVKD. The CDR3 loop spans 14 amino acids. V gave up 1 base and J gave up 4 bases, with 8 bases separating them. The CDR3 sequence: CATSDFTPPDTQYF. As DNA, the CDR3 is TGTGCCACCAGTGATTTTACCCCGCCAGATACGCAGTATTTT.

This chain joins TRBV4-1 and TRBJ2-4; weak D call: TRBD2 (6 bases). Germline V gene sequence: CDR1 MGHRA, CDR2 YSYEKL. The CDR3 runs 17 residues. V lost 1 base to trimming and J lost 8 bases, with 21 bases between them. CDR3 sequence: CASSQGYGDRGTDIQYF. Written as DNA, the CDR3 is TGCGCCAGCAGCCAAGGGTACGGGGACCGCGGGACGGACATTCAGTACTTC.

CDR3 amino acids: CASSKGQPYYEQYV. The CDR3, as DNA: TGCGCCAGCAGTAAGGGACAGCCTTACTACGAGCAGTACGTC. The chain carries TRBV28 and TRBJ2-7; 7 positions agree with TRBD1. There are 14 residues in the CDR3. The germline V gene has CDR1 MDHEN and CDR2 SYDVKM.

This sequence joins TRBV28 and TRBJ2-1; TRBD1 is a possible D gene (6 bases). V gave up 6 bases and J gave up 9 bases, with 24 bases separating them. The CDR3 sequence is 16 residues long. Germline values: CDR1 MDHEN, CDR2 SYDVKM. For the CDR3, the DNA is TGTGCCAGCAGCCTAGGGGGTACGGCGGCCTACGGTGAGCAGTTCTTC. Translation gives CASSLGGTAAYGEQFF.

This clonotype was counted ten times or more. The DNA for the CDR3 is TGTGCCAGCAGCTCCAGGGCCCGACAGGGGGGTGGCTACACCTTC. Translating it yields CASSSRARQGGGYTF. This chain joins TRBV7-2 and TRBJ1-2; 9 bases map to TRBD1. CDR1 is SGHTA, CDR2 FQGNSA, per germline. This CDR3 contains 15 residues. Trimming took 4 bases from V and 7 from J; bases not matched to a gene: 10.

This clonotype was observed at least ten times. The rearrangement joins TRBV5-1 to TRBJ2-5; 7 bases agree with TRBD1. CDR3 length: 14 residues. Per the germline V gene, CDR1 is SGHRS and CDR2 is YFSETQ. With 4 bases clipped from V and 4 bases from J, the junction kept 7 bases outside the gene matches. CDR3 residues: CASSTGQQGETQYF. For the CDR3, the DNA is TGCGCCAGCAGCACGGGACAGCAAGGAGAGACCCAGTACTTC.

This clonotype was observed at least ten times. The rearrangement links TRBV7-9 to TRBJ1-4; TRBD1 might be the D (6 bases). V was clipped by 5 bases and J by 7 bases, with 14 bases between them. CDR3 size: 14 residues. Germline loops: CDR1 SEHNR, CDR2 FQNEAQ (reference sequence). The CDR3 bases are TGTGCCAGCAGCCTCGGACAGTCTAGTGAAAAACTGTTTTTT. Residues: CASSLGQSSEKLFF.

This clonotype was recorded many times. The chain joins TRBV15 to TRBJ2-5; perhaps TRBD2 as D (6 bases). Germline assignment: CDR1 LNHNV and CDR2 YYDKDF (reference sequence). Trimming left V 0 bases short and J 1 base short, with 12 bases between. The CDR3 length is 16 residues. As DNA, the CDR3 is TGTGCCACCAGCAGAGATTGGGGGGAAGCCCAAGAGACCCAGTACTTC. Its protein is CATSRDWGEAQETQYF.

The CDR3 loop reads CATSRDRETQYF. The CDR3 DNA is TGTGCCACCAGCAGAGATCGTGAGACCCAGTACTTC. The chain joins TRBV15 to TRBJ2-5; D remains ambiguous. Germline CDR1 LNHNV, CDR2 YYDKDF (reference sequence). Trimming pared 0 bases from V and 5 bases from J, leaving 4 bases between. The CDR3 is 12 amino acids.

This clonotype has more than one count but fewer than ten. The chain couples TRBV6-1 to TRBJ2-5; either TRBD1 or TRBD2 may supply D (5 bases each). Per germline, CDR1 MNHNS and CDR2 SASEGT. Trimming removed 6 bases from V and 2 bases from J, with 16 bases in between. CDR3 size: 15 residues. The DNA of the CDR3 is TGTGCCAGCAGGATGTTTCGAGGGGAACAAGAGACCCAGTACTTC. This codes for CASRMFRGEQETQYF.

This clonotype showed up just a few times. Written as DNA, the CDR3 is TGTGCCAGCAGCTTAGTAGCACCCTCGCGGCGGGATTACAATGAGCAGTTCTTC. Translation: CASSLVAPSRRDYNEQFF. This chain uses TRBV7-6 with TRBJ2-1; a weak D match, TRBD2 (6 bases). The V end lost 1 base, the J end lost 4 bases, and 20 bases lay between the germline ends. The germline CDR1 and CDR2 sequences are SGHVS and FNYEAQ. The CDR3 has 18 amino acids.

This clonotype has a count of ten or more. This CDR3 reads CASSPQAGPSYNEQFF. The CDR3, as DNA: TGCGCCAGCAGCCCCCAAGCAGGACCCTCCTACAATGAGCAGTTCTTC. The chain is built from TRBV5-1 and TRBJ2-1; D gene unclear. The CDR3 consists of 16 residues. The V gene lost 4 bases and the J gene lost 0 bases, with 14 bases spanning the gap. The V gene's germline CDR1 is SGHRS and CDR2 YFSETQ.